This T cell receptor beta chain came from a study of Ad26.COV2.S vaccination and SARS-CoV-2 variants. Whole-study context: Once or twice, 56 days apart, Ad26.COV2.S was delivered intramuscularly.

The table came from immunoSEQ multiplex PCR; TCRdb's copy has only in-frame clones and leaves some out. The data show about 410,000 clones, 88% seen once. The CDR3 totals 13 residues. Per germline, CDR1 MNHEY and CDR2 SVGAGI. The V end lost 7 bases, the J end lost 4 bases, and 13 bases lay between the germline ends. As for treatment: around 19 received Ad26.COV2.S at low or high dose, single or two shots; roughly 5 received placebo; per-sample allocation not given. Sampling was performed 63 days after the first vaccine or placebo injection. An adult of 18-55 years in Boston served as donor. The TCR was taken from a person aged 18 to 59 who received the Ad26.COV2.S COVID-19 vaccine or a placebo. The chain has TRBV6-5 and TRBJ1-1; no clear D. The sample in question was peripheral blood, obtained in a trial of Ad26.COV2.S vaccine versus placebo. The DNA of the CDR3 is TGTGCCAGCAAGAGGCAGGCGGGCACTGAAGCTTTCTTT. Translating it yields CASKRQAGTEAFF.